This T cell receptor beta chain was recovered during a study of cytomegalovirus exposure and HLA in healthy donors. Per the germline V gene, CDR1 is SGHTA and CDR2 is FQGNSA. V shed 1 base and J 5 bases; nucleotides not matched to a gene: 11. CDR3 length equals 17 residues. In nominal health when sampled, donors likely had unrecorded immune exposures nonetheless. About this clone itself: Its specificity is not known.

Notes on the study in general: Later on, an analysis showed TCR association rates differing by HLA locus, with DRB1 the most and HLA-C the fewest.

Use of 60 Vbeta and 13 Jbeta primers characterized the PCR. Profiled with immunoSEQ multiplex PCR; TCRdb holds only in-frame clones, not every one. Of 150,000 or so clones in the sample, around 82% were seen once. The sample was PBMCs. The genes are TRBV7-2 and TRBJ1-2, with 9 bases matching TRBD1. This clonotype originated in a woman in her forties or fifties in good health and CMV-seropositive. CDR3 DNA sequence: TGTGCCAGCAGCTTAGGGGGACAGGGAGGAGGGTTATATGGCTACACCTTC. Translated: CASSLGGQGGGLYGYTF.